This T cell receptor (beta chain) originates from a study of blood T cell repertoires in COVID-19. Study context: Samples of COVID-19 (acute and convalescent) were obtained from the United States, Italy and Spain.

Original analysis: Reference gene primers were amplified, and this amplification served to estimate nucleated cell counts. Repertoires were generated with immunoSEQ multiplex PCR, while TCRdb's copy carries only in-frame clones and drops some. From that table come the V and J calls and clone size; the DNA was used to work out D and trimming. Of over 150,000 clones listed, around 90% are singletons. CDR3 length: 18 amino acids. Germline V lookup: CDR1 MNHEY, CDR2 SVGEGT. Trimming cost V 3 bases and J 0 bases; bases outside gene matches: 10. The sequenced sample was peripheral blood. The gene calls are TRBV6-2 or TRBV6-3 and TRBJ1-5, with 8 bases matching TRBD1. This receptor was identified in an older woman who had recovered from COVID-19. The CDR3: CASSYKGTGPDSNQPQHF. CDR3 bases: TGTGCCAGCAGTTATAAAGGGACAGGCCCTGATAGCAATCAGCCCCAGCATTTT.